These T cell receptor beta chains were read from a single sample in a study of cytomegalovirus exposure and HLA in healthy donors. Produced via immunoSEQ multiplex PCR; TCRdb's table is partial and in-frame only. The data show tens of thousands of clones, roughly 80% seen once. Sequenced input: PBMCs. All receptors come from a man aged 60-69 years in good health and CMV-seropositive. CDR3s include the opening cysteine and the closing phenylalanine or tryptophan. A D gene is named only where the DNA matches it firmly.

V,D,J,CDR3,DNA
TRBV28,TRBD1,TRBJ1-2,CASSISPGQGPGYTF,TGTGCCAGCTCCATCAGCCCGGGACAGGGACCTGGCTACACCTTC
TRBV10-3,TRBD1,TRBJ2-3,CAISHPDRGLGTDTQYF,TGTGCCATCAGTCATCCCGACAGGGGGTTGGGCACAGATACGCAGTATTTT
TRBV25-1,.,TRBJ1-1,CATKGVKGTEAFF,TGTGCCACTAAAGGGGTTAAGGGCACTGAAGCTTTCTTT
TRBV20-1,.,TRBJ2-1,CSAQYNEQFF,TGCAGTGCCCAATACAATGAGCAGTTCTTC
TRBV11-3,TRBD1,TRBJ1-2,CASSRDRVASLYGYTF,TGTGCCAGCAGTCGAGACAGGGTGGCCTCCCTCTATGGCTACACCTTC
TRBV6-5,TRBD1,TRBJ1-3,CASRLNQGAGNTIYF,TGTGCCAGCAGGCTGAATCAGGGGGCCGGAAACACCATATATTTT
TRBV6-6,.,TRBJ2-5,CASITGGPQETQYF,TGTGCCAGCATCACCGGGGGACCTCAAGAGACCCAGTACTTC
TRBV19,TRBD1,TRBJ2-4,CASETGTGGWNIQYF,TGTGCCAGTGAGACTGGGACAGGGGGGTGGAACATTCAGTACTTC
TRBV13,.,TRBJ2-7,CASSPSPYYEQYF,TGTGCCAGCAGCCCCTCCCCTTACTACGAGCAGTACTTC
TRBV7-2,TRBD1,TRBJ1-2,CASSLTGGAYGYTF,TGTGCCAGCAGCCTAACAGGGGGCGCCTATGGCTACACCTTC
TRBV4-1,.,TRBJ1-5,CASSQQGYQPQHF,TGCGCCAGCAGCCAGCAGGGGTATCAGCCCCAGCATTTT